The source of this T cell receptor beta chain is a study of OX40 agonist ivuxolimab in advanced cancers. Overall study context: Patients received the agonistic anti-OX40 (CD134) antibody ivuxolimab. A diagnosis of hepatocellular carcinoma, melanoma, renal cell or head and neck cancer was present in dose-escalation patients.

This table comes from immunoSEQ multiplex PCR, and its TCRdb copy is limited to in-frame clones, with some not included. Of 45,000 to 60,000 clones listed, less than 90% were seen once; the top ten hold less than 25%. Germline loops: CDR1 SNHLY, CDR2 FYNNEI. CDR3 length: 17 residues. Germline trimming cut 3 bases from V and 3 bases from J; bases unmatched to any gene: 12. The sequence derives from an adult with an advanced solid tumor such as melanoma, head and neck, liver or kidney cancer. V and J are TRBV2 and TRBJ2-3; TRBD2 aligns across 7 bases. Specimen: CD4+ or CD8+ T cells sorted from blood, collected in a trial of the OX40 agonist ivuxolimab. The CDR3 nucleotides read TGTGCCAGCAGTGATGCGGGGGTGCTTTTTGGGACAGATACGCAGTATTTT. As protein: CASSDAGVLFGTDTQYF.